The present T cell receptor (beta chain) was sequenced within a study of cytomegalovirus exposure and HLA in healthy donors. Study conclusions and caveats: There were some V segments, including TRBV6-2 and TRBV6-3, excluded as indistinguishable.

This clone was detected a few times. Its antigen is undetermined. 60 Vbeta and 13 Jbeta primers were used in PCR. Measured with immunoSEQ multiplex PCR; TCRdb has only the in-frame clones, and not every one. The data hold approximately 150,000 clones, with 65% to 80% observed a single time. CDR1 and CDR2 from the germline V gene are MGHDK and SYGVNS. Losses at the gene ends were 6 bases for V and 5 bases for J; bases not matched to a gene: 5. The CDR3 consists of 14 residues. This clonotype originated in a male donor in good health and CMV-seronegative. Sequencing input: PBMCs. V usage is TRBV25-1 and J usage is TRBJ1-4; TRBD1 aligns across 8 bases. The CDR3 reads CASRMTGENEKLFF. The CDR3 nucleotides read TGTGCCAGCAGGATGACAGGGGAGAATGAAAAACTGTTTTTT.